The text below deals with one T cell receptor (beta chain). Its target is not known. The CDR3 runs to 15 residues. Germline V gene lookup returns CDR1 MNHEY and CDR2 SMNVEV (reference sequence). J gave up 8 bases and V 5 bases, and 11 bases lay outside the gene matches. The assay was immunoSEQ multiplex PCR, and TCRdb's table has in-frame clones only and misses some. Here the sample spans about 44,000 clones, under 95% being singletons. This sample stems from a study of a mutant IDH1 vaccine in newly diagnosed glioma. Specified time point: week 23, last vaccination. The study gave 300 ug of mutant IDH1 20-mer peptide per vaccine dose, with topical imiquimod.

The TCR sequence derives from a man in his fifties or sixties with glioma. The sequences come from PBMCs, collected from a glioma patient whose treatment included an IDH1 peptide vaccine. The chain has TRBV27 and TRBJ1-4, with 7 bases lining up with TRBD1. CDR3 sequence reads: CASSLRQGWGEKLFF. CDR3 nucleotides: TGTGCCAGCAGTCTCCGACAGGGTTGGGGCGAAAAACTGTTTTTT.